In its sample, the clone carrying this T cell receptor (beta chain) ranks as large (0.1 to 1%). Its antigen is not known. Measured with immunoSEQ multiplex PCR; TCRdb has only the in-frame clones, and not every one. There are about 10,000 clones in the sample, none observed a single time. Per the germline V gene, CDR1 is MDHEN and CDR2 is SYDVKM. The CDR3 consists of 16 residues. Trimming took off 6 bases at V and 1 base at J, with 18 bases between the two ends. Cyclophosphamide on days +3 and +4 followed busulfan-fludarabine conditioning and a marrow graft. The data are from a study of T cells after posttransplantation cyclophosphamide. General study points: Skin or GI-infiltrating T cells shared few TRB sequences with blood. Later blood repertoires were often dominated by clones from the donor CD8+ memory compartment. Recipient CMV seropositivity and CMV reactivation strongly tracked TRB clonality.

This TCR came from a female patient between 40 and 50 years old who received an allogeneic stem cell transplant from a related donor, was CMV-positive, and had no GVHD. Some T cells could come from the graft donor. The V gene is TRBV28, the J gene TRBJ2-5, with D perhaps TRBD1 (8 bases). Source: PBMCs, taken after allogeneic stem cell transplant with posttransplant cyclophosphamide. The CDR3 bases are TGTGCCAGCAGGATCGGACAGGGAGGGGTCCAAGAGACCCAGTACTTC. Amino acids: CASRIGQGGVQETQYF.